One sample yielded the 2 T cell receptor beta chains listed below, sequenced in a study of identifying expanded T cells in peripheral blood. Sequencing used immunoSEQ multiplex PCR; TCRdb keeps in-frame clones, though not all of them. The sample lists approximately 100,000 clones, about 88% occurring once. Material: blood. Receptor source: a person aged 18 to 70 in good health.

Remarks on this clone: Other DNA sequences from this sample encode an identical CDR3 as well. This chain links TRBV19 with TRBJ2-1, with 10 bases identical to TRBD2. Germline trimming cut 5 bases from V and 9 bases from J; bases unmatched to any gene: 7. From germline, CDR1 is LNHDA and CDR2 SQIVND (reference sequence). The CDR3 has 14 amino acids. The CDR3 DNA reads TGTGCCAGTAGTCGCCTAGCGGGAGCGGTTGAGCAGTTCTTC. This gives the protein CASSRLAGAVEQFF.

This chain connects TRBV29-1 to TRBJ1-5; 7 bases are a match to TRBD1. Germline values: CDR1 SQVTM, CDR2 ANQGSEA. Trimming removed 8 bases from V and 3 bases from J; junction bases left unmatched: 13. CDR3 length: 15 amino acids. In DNA form, the CDR3 reads TGCAGCAATCCCCGGGGGACAGAACTCAATCAGCCCCAGCATTTT. It is translated as CSNPRGTELNQPQHF.